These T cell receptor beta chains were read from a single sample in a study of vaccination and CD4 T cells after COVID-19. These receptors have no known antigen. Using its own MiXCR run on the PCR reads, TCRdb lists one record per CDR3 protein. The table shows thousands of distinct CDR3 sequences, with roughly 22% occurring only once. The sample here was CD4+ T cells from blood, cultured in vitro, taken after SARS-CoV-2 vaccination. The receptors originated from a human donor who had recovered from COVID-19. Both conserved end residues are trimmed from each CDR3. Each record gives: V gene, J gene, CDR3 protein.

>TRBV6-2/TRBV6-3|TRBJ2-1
ASSYLDSYNEQF
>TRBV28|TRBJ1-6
ASSPRGTGTRNSPLH
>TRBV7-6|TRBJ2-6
ASSLVPGQGKYGANVLT
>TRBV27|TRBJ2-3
ASSLTGADTQY
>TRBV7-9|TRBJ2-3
ASSSVYGLTVKQY
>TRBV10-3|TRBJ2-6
AISGQGAFGANVLT
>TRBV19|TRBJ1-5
ASSGGQGAGQPQH
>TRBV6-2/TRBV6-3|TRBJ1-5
ASSSAGTGRQPQH
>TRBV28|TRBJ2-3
ASIRGVSTDTQY
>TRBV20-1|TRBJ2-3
SSRPGQSGTDTQY
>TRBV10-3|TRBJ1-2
AISDADRYSVNYGYT
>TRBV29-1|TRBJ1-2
SVGDRANYGYT
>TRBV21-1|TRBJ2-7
ASSKVKGSYEQY
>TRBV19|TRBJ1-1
ASDRGWNTEAF
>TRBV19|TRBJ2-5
ASSPMSHQETQY
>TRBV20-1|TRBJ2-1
SASRQNTLNNEQF
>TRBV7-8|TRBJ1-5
ASSPTGMTNQPQH
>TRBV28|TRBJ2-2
ASSLSNTGELF
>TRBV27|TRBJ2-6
ASSLRGAGANVLT
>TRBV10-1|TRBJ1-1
ASSERQGRTEAF
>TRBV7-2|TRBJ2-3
ASSFNRAGASGSQY
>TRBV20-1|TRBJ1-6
SARETGSWSSPLH
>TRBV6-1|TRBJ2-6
ARLTGGYSGANVLT
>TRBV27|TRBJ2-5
ASSFRRNPQETQY
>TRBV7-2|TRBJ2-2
ASSLGLETGELF
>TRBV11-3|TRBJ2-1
ASSQRGTGGYGEQF
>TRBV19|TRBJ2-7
ASSMENGAGSYEQY
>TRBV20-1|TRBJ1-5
SAKGVRDTKSNQPQH
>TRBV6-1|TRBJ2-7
ATRFISTDNSYEQY
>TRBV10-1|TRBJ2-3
ASSEPGLAGTSTDTQY
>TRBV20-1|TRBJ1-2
SARDGRNYGYT
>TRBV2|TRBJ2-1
ASSSGTDNEQF
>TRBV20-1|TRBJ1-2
SALKGAYNYGYT
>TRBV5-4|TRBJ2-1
ASSLDASGGGSNEQF
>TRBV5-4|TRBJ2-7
ASSPAGPTTYEQY
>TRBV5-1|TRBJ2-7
ASSPGQRIYEQY
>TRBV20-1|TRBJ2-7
SARGTAASYEQY
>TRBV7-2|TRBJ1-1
ATLQFEAF
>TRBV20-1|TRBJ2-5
SARVLAKETQY
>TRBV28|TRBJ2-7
ASRRTSSYEQY
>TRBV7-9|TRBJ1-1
AASEQGVYDTEAF
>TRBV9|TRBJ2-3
ASSNSPSGHTQY
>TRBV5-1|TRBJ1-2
ASSFPGQVYGYT
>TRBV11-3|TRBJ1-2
ASSHPTGSSVYGYT
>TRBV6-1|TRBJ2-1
ASSEEMALGLAGFSYNEQF
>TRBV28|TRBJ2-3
ASSVDYAKPRSTDTQY
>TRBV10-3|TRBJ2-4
AISIGGGAKNIQY
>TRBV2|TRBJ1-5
ASRAGLSNQPQH
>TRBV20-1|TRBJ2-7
SARGTADSYEQY
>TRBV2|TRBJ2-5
ASSGDSGGIQY
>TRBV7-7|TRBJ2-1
ASSTRDRGLDEQF
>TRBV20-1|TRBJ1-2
NIDRGNGYT
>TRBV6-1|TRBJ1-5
ASSGSSNQPQH
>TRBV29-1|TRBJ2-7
SVSSTSGVTYEQY
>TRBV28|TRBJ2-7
ASSPQGSGYYEQY